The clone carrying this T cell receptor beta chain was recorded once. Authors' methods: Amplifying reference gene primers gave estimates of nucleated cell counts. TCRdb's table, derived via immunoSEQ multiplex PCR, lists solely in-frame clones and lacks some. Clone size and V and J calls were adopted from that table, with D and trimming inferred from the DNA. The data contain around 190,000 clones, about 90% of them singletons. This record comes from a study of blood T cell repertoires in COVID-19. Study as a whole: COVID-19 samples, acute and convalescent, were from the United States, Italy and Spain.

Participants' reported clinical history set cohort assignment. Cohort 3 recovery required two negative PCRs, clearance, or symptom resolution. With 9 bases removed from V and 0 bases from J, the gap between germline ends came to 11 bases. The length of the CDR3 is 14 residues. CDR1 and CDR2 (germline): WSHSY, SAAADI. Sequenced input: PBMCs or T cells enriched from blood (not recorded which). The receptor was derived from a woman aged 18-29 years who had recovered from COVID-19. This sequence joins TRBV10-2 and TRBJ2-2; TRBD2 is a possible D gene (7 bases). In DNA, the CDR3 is TGCGCCAGTAGGGGGGGGGCGAACACCGGGGAGCTGTTTTTT. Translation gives CASRGGANTGELFF.